This entry lists 18 T cell receptor beta chains sequenced from one sample in a study of B cell selection in AIRE deficiency (dated by TCRdb to the late 2010s). Conventional CD4 T cells were sorted as cells that were CD4+CD127+. The method behind the library was the immunoSEQ multiplex PCR assay. TCRdb carries this immuneACCESS record with in-frame sequences only. Its versions omit some clonotypes, under half of them owing to an unresolved V gene in the studies checked, with the rest unexplained. Within this sample are fewer than 25,000 clones, with 95% to 97% of them counted one time only. The ten biggest clones cover 0.15% to 0.2% of the sample. The specimen sequenced was CD4+CD127+ conventional T cells sorted from PBMCs. The receptors originated from a human donor in good health.

This chain links TRBV30 with TRBJ2-5; D gene ambiguous. Between the trimmed V and J ends, which lost 1 base and 2 bases, there was a span of 5 bases. Germline CDR1 reads GTSNPN; CDR2 reads SVGIG (reference sequence). The CDR3 extends over 12 amino acids. DNA of the CDR3: TGTGCCTGGAGTGCAGGTCAAGAGACCCAGTACTTC. This encodes CAWSAGQETQYF.

The chain recombines TRBV25-1 with TRBJ2-3; TRBD2 agrees at 8 bases. The CDR3 covers 14 residues. Trimming took 8 bases from V and 1 from J; bases not matched to a gene: 5. Germline-derived CDR1 and CDR2 are MGHDK and SYGVNS. The CDR3 spells CASLKAGGTDTQYF. In nucleotides, the CDR3 is TGTGCCAGCTTGAAAGCGGGGGGCACAGATACGCAGTATTTT.

The gene calls are TRBV18 and TRBJ2-2; 9 positions match TRBD1. Germline V gene data show CDR1 as KGHSH and CDR2 as LQKENI. The V and J ends lost 3 bases and 4 bases, in that order; junction bases with no gene match: 6. The CDR3 contains 16 residues. In DNA form, the CDR3 reads TGTGCCAGCTCACCTTTAACAGGGGGCTTCACCGGGGAGCTGTTTTTT. As protein: CASSPLTGGFTGELFF.

The rearrangement uses TRBV21-1 and TRBJ1-2. TRBV21-1 is described as a pseudogene. This CDR3 spans 14 amino acids. DNA of the CDR3: TGTGCCAGCAGCAATCCGGGAACTAACTATGGCTACACCTTC. Its translation is CASSNPGTNYGYTF.

This chain links TRBV5-8 with TRBJ1-5; D is unclear. Between the trimmed V and J ends, which lost 0 bases and 6 bases, there was a span of 16 bases. The germline V gene has CDR1 SGHTS and CDR2 YDEGEE. The CDR3 runs to 16 residues. The CDR3 loop is CASSLAGGGGSQPQHF. In nucleotides, the CDR3 is TGTGCCAGCAGCTTGGCGGGTGGTGGTGGCTCTCAGCCCCAGCATTTT.

The gene calls are TRBV15 and TRBJ1-1; weak D call: TRBD1 (5 bases). Germline CDR1 is LNHNV and CDR2 is YYDKDF (reference sequence). The CDR3 contains 15 residues. V was cut by 6 bases and J by 3 bases, with 17 bases left in between. The CDR3 region is CATSLGQGFYTEAFF. In DNA, the CDR3 is TGTGCCACCAGTTTGGGGCAGGGATTTTACACTGAAGCTTTCTTT.

The V gene is TRBV18, the J gene TRBJ2-3, with 9 bases identical to TRBD2. The junction had 12 bases not matched to a gene; V was cut back by 3 bases and J by 2 bases. This CDR3 is 18 amino acids long. In germline, CDR1 is KGHSH, CDR2 LQKENI. CDR3 nucleotide sequence: TGTGCCAGCTCACCCCTCGCGGGTAGCGGGGGATTCACAGATACGCAGTATTTT. This gives the protein CASSPLAGSGGFTDTQYF.

The chain links TRBV11-2 to TRBJ1-1; no clear D. This CDR3 comprises 16 residues. Trimming stripped 0 bases from V and 0 bases from J, with 11 bases between. In germline, CDR1 is SGHAT, CDR2 FQNNGV. The chain's CDR3 is CASSLEFGRMNTEAFF. DNA of the CDR3: TGTGCCAGCAGCTTAGAGTTCGGTAGGATGAACACTGAAGCTTTCTTT. Complete variable domain (other parts from reference TRBV11-2 and TRBJ1-1): EAGVAQSPRYKIIEKRQSVAFWCNPISGHATLYWYQQILGQGPKLLIQFQNNGVVDDSQLPKDRFSAERLKGVDSTLKIQPAKLEDSAVYLCASSLEFGRMNTEAFFGQGTRLTVV.

The J gene is TRBJ2-1, the V gene TRBV15, with D perhaps TRBD1 or TRBD2 (5 bases each). This CDR3 has 14 residues. Per the germline V gene, CDR1 is LNHNV and CDR2 is YYDKDF (reference sequence). Trimming removed 6 bases at V and 2 bases at J, with 11 bases between. The CDR3 here is CATSRGSTYNEQFF. Here the CDR3 DNA reads TGTGCCACCAGTCGGGGCTCAACCTACAATGAGCAGTTCTTC.

Notes on this clone: At one end, the junction sequence differs from germline, possibly due to a read error. The chain carries TRBV2 and TRBJ1-2; tentatively, D is TRBD1 (5 bases). CDR3 length: 11 residues. Germline CDR1 reads SNHLY; CDR2 reads FYNNEI. The CDR3 loop reads CASRNGGVGHF. DNA for the CDR3: TGTGCCAGCAGGAACGGGGGTGTTGGCCACTTC.

This CDR3 reads CASSLAGGQKDIQYF. The CDR3 DNA sequence: TGCGCCAGCAGCTTGGCCGGGGGGCAGAAAGACATTCAGTACTTC. The V and J genes are TRBV5-1 and TRBJ2-4; D is perhaps TRBD2 (7 bases). Trimming stripped 0 bases from V and 8 bases from J, with 15 bases between. This CDR3 spans 15 amino acids. Germline V lookup: CDR1 SGHRS, CDR2 YFSETQ.

The chain links TRBV2 to TRBJ1-1, with unresolved D. Germline-derived CDR1 and CDR2 are SNHLY and FYNNEI. This CDR3 region has 13 residues. The V and J ends lost 7 bases and 0 bases respectively, with 9 bases between them. CDR3 DNA sequence: TGTGCCAGCAAGGCGGAAATGAACACTGAAGCTTTCTTT. Protein product: CASKAEMNTEAFF.

V is TRBV15 and J is TRBJ1-2, with 7 nucleotides matching TRBD1. Germline V lookup: CDR1 LNHNV, CDR2 YYDKDF (reference sequence). J was trimmed by 2 bases and V by 3 bases; bases with no gene match: 6. The CDR3 contains 15 residues. Here the CDR3 DNA reads TGTGCCACCAGCAGGCCTGAGGGGGCGAACTATGGCTACACCTTC. Its protein is CATSRPEGANYGYTF.

This chain links TRBV18 with TRBJ2-6; D uncertain. Trimming shortened V by 3 bases and J by 4 bases, and 7 bases separated the two germline ends. This CDR3 is built from 14 residues. CDR1 is KGHSH and CDR2 is LQKENI in the germline V gene. The CDR3 nucleotides are TGTGCCAGCTCACCGGGGTCCGGGGCCAACGTCCTGACTTTC. It encodes CASSPGSGANVLTF.

The chain employs TRBV7-9 and TRBJ2-5; tentative D call: TRBD1 (6 bases). Between the trimmed V and J ends, which lost 5 bases and 4 bases, there was a span of 14 bases. The germline gives CDR1 SEHNR, CDR2 FQNEAQ (reference sequence). This CDR3 region has 14 residues. DNA of the CDR3: TGTGCCAGCAGCACCACAGGGTTTGTAGAGACCCAGTACTTC. Its translation: CASSTTGFVETQYF. Supplemented by reference TRBV7-9 and TRBJ2-5, the full variable domain reads DTGVSQNPRHKITKRGQNVTFRCDPISEHNRLYWYRQTLGQGPEFLTYFQNEAQLEKSRLLSDRFSAERPKGSFSTLEIQRTEQGDSAMYLCASSTTGFVETQYFGPGTRLLVL.

The rearrangement links TRBV4-1 to TRBJ1-6, with D possibly matching TRBD1 (5 bases). Germline V gene lookup returns CDR1 MGHRA and CDR2 YSYEKL. V lost 4 bases and J lost 10, with 11 bases in between. The CDR3 contains 13 residues. Here the CDR3 DNA reads TGCGCCAGCAGCCCGAAGGAGGGGTCACCCCTCCACTTT. It specifies CASSPKEGSPLHF.

The V call is TRBV11-2, the J call TRBJ1-1; D perhaps matches TRBD1 (6 bases). There are 13 residues in the CDR3. Per the germline V gene, CDR1 is SGHAT and CDR2 is FQNNGV. Trimming shortened V by 5 bases and J by 11 bases, and 18 bases separated the two germline ends. CDR3 in DNA: TGTGCCAGCAGCCAGATAGGACAGTTGTTGGCTTTCTTT. It yields the protein CASSQIGQLLAFF.

J is TRBJ2-1 and V is TRBV6-6; 8 nucleotides line up with TRBD2. The germline V gene encodes CDR1 MNHNY and CDR2 SVGAGI (reference sequence). Trimming at V came to 0 bases and at J to 9 bases, leaving 7 bases not matched to a gene. This CDR3 has 15 amino acids. The CDR3, as DNA: TGTGCCAGCAGTTACTCAGGCGGGGGGTTGGGTGAGCAGTTCTTC. Translating it yields CASSYSGGGLGEQFF.